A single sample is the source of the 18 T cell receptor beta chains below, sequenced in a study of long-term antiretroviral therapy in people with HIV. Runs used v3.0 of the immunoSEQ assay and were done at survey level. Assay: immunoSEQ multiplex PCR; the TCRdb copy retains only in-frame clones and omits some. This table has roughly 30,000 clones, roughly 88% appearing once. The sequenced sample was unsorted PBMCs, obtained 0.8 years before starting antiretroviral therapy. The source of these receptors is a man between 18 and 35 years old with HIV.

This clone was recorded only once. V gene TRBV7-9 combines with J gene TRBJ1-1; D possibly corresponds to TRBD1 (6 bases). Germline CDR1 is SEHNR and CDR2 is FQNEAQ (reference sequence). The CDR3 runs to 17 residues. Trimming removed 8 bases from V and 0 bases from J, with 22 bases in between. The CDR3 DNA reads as TGTGCCAGCCGTTACCGGGACAATGAAGGGATGAACACTGAAGCTTTCTTT. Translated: CASRYRDNEGMNTEAFF.

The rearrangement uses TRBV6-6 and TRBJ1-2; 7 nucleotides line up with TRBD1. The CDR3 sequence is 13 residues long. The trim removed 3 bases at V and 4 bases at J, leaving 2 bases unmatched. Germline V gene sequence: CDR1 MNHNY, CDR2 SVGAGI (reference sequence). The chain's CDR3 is CASSYGQVYGYTF. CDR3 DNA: TGTGCCAGCAGTTATGGACAGGTCTATGGCTACACCTTC.

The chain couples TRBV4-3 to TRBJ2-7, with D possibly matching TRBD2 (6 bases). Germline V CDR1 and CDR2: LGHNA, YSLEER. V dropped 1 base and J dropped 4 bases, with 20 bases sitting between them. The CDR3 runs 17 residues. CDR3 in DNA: TGCGCCAGCAGCCAAGCCGGAGGGGAGGCTCGGATTTACGAGCAGTACTTC. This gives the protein CASSQAGGEARIYEQYF.

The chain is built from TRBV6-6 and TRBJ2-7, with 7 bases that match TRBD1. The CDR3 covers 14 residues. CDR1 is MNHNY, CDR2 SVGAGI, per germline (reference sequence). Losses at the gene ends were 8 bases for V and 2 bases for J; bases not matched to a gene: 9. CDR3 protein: CASRSGQGAYEQYF. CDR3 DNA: TGTGCCAGCCGTTCTGGTCAGGGGGCCTACGAGCAGTACTTC.

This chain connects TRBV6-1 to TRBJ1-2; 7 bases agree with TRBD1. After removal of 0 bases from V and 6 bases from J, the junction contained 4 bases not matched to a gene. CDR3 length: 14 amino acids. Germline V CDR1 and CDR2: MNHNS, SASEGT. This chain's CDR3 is CASSEAGRGDGYTF. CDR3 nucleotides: TGTGCCAGCAGTGAAGCGGGCAGGGGGGATGGCTACACCTTC.

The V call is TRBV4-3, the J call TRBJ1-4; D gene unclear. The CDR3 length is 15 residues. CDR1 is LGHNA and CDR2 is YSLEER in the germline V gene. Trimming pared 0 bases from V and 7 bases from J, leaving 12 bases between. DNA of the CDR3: TGCGCCAGCAGCCAAGATGGGGTTAGACCTGAAAAACTGTTTTTT. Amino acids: CASSQDGVRPEKLFF.

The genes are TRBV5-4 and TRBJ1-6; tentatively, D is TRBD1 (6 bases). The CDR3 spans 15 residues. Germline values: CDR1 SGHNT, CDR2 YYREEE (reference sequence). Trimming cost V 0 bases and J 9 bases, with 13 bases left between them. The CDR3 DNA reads TGTGCCAGCAGCTTGGCCGGGACACGGATTTCACCCCTCCACTTT. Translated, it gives CASSLAGTRISPLHF.

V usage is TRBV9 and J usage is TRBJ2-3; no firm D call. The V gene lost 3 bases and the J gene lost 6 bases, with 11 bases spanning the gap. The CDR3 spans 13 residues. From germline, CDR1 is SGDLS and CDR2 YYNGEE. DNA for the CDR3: TGTGCCAGCAGCGGGGTCGGGCGGGATACGCAGTATTTT. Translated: CASSGVGRDTQYF.

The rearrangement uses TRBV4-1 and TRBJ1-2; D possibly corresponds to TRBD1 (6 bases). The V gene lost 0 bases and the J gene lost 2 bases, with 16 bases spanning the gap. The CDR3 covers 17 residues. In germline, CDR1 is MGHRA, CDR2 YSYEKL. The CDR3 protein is CASSQDWGRGDNYGYTF. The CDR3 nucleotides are TGCGCCAGCAGCCAAGATTGGGGCAGGGGTGACAACTATGGCTACACCTTC.

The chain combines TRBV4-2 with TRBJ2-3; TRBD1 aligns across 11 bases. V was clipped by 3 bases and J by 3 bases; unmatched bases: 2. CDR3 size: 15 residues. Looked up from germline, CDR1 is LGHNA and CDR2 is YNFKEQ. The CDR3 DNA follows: TGTGCCAGCAGCCAGGACAGGGGGCTTACAGATACGCAGTATTTT. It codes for CASSQDRGLTDTQYF.

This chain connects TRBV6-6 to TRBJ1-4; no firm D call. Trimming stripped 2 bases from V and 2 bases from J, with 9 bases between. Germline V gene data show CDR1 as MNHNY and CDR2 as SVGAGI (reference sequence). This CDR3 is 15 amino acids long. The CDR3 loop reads CASSYPPETNEKLFF. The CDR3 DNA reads TGTGCCAGCAGTTACCCTCCCGAGACTAATGAAAAACTGTTTTTT.

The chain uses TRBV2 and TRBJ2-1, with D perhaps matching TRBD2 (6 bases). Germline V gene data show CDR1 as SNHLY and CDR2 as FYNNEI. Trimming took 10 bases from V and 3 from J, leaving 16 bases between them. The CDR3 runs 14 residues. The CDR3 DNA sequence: TGTGCCAAAACGGGACTGGAAGGCTACAATGAGCAGTTCTTC. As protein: CAKTGLEGYNEQFF.

CDR3 amino acids: CSVWDRGTGELFF. CDR3 DNA: TGCAGCGTATGGGACAGGGGAACCGGGGAGCTGTTTTTT. The chain carries TRBV29-1 and TRBJ2-2, with 10 bases matching TRBD1. CDR1 and CDR2 from the germline V gene are SQVTM and ANQGSEA. CDR3 length: 13 amino acids. The trim removed 6 bases at V and 5 bases at J, leaving 3 bases unmatched.

Here the CDR3 reads CASSSLGADTEAFF. DNA of the CDR3: TGCGCCAGCAGCTCGCTCGGGGCGGACACTGAAGCTTTCTTT. The gene calls are TRBV5-1 and TRBJ1-1, with D maybe TRBD1 (5 bases). CDR1 is SGHRS and CDR2 is YFSETQ in the germline V gene. The CDR3 consists of 14 residues. V lost 3 bases to trimming and J lost 3 bases, with 12 bases between them.

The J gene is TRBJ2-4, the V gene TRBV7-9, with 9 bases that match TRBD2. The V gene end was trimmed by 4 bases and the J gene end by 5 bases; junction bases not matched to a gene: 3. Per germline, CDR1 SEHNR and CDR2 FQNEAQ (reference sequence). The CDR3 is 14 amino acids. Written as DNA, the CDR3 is TGTGCCAGCAGCTCTAGCGGGGCTGAAAACATTCAGTACTTC. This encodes CASSSSGAENIQYF.

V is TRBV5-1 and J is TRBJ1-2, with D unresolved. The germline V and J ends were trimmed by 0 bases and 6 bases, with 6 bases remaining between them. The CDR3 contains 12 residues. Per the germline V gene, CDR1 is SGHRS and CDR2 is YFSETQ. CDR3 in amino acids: CASSLEGDGYTF. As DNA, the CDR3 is TGCGCCAGCAGCTTGGAGGGTGATGGCTACACCTTC.

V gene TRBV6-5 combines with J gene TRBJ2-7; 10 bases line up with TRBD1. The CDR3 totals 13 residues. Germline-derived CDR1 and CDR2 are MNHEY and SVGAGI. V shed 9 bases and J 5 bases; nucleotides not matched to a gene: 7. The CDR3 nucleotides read TGTGCCAGTACTACAGGGACAGGGGACGAGCAGTACTTC. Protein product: CASTTGTGDEQYF.

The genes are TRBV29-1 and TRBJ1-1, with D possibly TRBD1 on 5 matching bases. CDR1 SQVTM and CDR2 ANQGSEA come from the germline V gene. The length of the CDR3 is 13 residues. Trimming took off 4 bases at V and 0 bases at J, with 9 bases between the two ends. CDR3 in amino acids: CSVGGGMNTEAFF. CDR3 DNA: TGCAGCGTTGGGGGGGGGATGAACACTGAAGCTTTCTTT.